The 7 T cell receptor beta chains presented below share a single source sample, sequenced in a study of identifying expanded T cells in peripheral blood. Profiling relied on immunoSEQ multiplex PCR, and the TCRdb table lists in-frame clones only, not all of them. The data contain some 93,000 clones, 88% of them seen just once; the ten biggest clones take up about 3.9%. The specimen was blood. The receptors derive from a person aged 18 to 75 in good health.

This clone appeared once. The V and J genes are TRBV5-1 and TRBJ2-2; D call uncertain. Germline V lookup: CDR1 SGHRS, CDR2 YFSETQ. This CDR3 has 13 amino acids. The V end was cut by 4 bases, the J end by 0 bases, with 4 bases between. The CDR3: CASSPANTGELFF. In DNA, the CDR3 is TGCGCCAGCAGCCCCGCGAACACCGGGGAGCTGTTTTTT. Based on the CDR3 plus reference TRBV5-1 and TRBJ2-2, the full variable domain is KAGVTQTPRYLIKTRGQQVTLSCSPISGHRSVSWYQQTPGQGLQFLFEYFSETQRNKGNFPGRFSGRQFSNSRSEMNVSTLELGDSALYLCASSPANTGELFFGEGSRLTVL.

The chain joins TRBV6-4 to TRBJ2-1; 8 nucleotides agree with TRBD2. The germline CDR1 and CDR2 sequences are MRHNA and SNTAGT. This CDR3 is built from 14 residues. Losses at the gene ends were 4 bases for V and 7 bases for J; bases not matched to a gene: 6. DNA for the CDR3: TGTGCCAGCAGTGGCGGGGGGTCGACTAATGAGCAGTTCTTC. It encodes CASSGGGSTNEQFF.

CDR3 region: CATSMDRVDQPQHF. The CDR3 coding sequence is TGTGCCACCAGCATGGACAGGGTGGATCAGCCCCAGCATTTT. The V and J genes are TRBV15 and TRBJ1-5, with 8 bases matching TRBD1. Germline V gives CDR1 LNHNV, CDR2 YYDKDF (reference sequence). The CDR3 extends over 14 amino acids. V was clipped by 4 bases and J by 5 bases; unmatched bases: 4.

This chain's CDR3 is CASSQDVNTGELFF. The CDR3 DNA follows: TGTGCCAGCAGCCAAGACGTGAACACCGGGGAGCTGTTTTTT. This rearrangement joins TRBV2 to TRBJ2-2; no definite D call. Looked up from germline, CDR1 is SNHLY and CDR2 is FYNNEI. The ends were cut back, 6 bases at V and 1 base at J, with 9 bases in the middle. The CDR3 runs 14 residues. The whole variable domain, remainder taken from reference TRBV2 and TRBJ2-2, is EPEVTQTPSHQVTQMGQEVILRCVPISNHLYFYWYRQILGQKVEFLVSFYNNEISEKSEIFDDQFSVERPDGSNFTLKIRSTKLEDSAMYFCASSQDVNTGELFFGEGSRLTVL.

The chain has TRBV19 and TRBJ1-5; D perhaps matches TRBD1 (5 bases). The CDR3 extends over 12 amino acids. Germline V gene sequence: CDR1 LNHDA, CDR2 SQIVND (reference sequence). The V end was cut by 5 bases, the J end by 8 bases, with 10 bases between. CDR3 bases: TGTGCCAGTAGTGAAAGGGACGAGCCCCAGCATTTT. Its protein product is CASSERDEPQHF. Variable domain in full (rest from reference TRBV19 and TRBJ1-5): DGGITQSPKYLFRKEGQNVTLSCEQNLNHDAMYWYRQDPGQGLRLIYYSQIVNDFQKGDIAEGYSVSREKKESFPLTVTSAQKNPTAFYLCASSERDEPQHFGDGTRLSIL.

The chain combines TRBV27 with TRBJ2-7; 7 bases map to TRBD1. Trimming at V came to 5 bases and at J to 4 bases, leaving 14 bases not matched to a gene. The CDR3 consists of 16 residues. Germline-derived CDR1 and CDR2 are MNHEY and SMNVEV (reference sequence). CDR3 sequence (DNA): TGTGCCAGCAGTCTTATAGGGGACAGAGGCCTATACGAGCAGTACTTC. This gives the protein CASSLIGDRGLYEQYF.

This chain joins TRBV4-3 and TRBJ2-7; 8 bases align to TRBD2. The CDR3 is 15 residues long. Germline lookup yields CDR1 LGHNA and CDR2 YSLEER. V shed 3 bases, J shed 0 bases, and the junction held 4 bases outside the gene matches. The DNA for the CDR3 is TGCGCCAGCAGCCACCAAAGCGGGAGCTCCTACGAGCAGTACTTC. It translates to CASSHQSGSSYEQYF.